The 18 T cell receptor beta chains listed next were all sequenced from one sample in a study of regulatory T cells in long-lasting Graves disease (dated by TCRdb to about 2021). Interpreted using the paper, the time point label stands for: newly diagnosed GD, antithyroid drugs for less than 3 months. For both TCR sequencing and RNA sequencing, RNA was extracted from PBMCs in TRIzol. Libraries were prepared through multiplex PCR. The sequencing machine was an Illumina HiSeq 4000. To build TCR beta libraries, CDR3 regions were amplified by Arm-PCR using iRepertoire HTBI primers. TCRdb trimmed the raw reads at Q25, called clones with MiXCR and kept productive beta chains. Here each entry gathers all rows of one CDR3 protein and keeps the most common genes and DNA. The sample table records under 300,000 distinct CDR3 sequences; about 20% of these occur just once. The ten largest clones add up to about 15% of the sample.

The same specimen was also included in a second study, on T cells in Graves' hyperthyroidism and ophthalmopathy.

Sequencing was performed on peripheral blood mononuclear cells (PBMCs), taken at new diagnosis, from a patient treated with antithyroid drugs. These receptors were collected from a woman aged 25 to 39 with Graves disease. Donor details come from another sample of the same person, matched by shared clones.

This clonotype occurred many times. The V and J genes are TRBV4-1 and TRBJ2-3, with TRBD2 as a possible D gene (5 bases). The length of the CDR3 is 14 residues. Trimming shortened V by 4 bases and J by 1 base, and 9 bases separated the two germline ends. Germline V gene lookup returns CDR1 MGHRA and CDR2 YSYEKL. The CDR3 protein is CASSRMEGTDTQYF. The CDR3 DNA sequence: TGCGCCAGCAGCCGAATGGAGGGCACAGATACGCAGTATTTT.

V gene TRBV14 combines with J gene TRBJ1-2; no firm D call. With 1 base removed from V and 4 bases from J, the gap between germline ends came to 10 bases. The CDR3 contains 14 residues. Germline lookup yields CDR1 SGHDN and CDR2 FVKESK. The CDR3 region is CASSQGGSLYGYTF. The CDR3 DNA sequence: TGTGCCAGCAGCCAAGGGGGATCCCTCTATGGCTACACCTTC.

The chain has TRBV10-3 and TRBJ2-1; 8 nucleotides align to TRBD2. V was clipped by 7 bases and J by 7 bases; unmatched bases: 6. The V gene's germline CDR1 is ENHRY and CDR2 SYGVKD. This CDR3 is built from 13 residues. The chain's CDR3 is CAINRGGVNEQFF. CDR3 nucleotide sequence: TGTGCCATCAATCGGGGGGGGGTGAATGAGCAGTTCTTC.

This clonotype was recorded many times. This chain links TRBV12-3 or TRBV12-4 with TRBJ2-7, with 9 bases matching TRBD2. CDR3 size: 17 residues. After removal of 1 base from V and 0 bases from J, the junction contained 7 bases not matched to a gene. Here the CDR3 reads CASSLGEIAGDSYEQYF. CDR3 nucleotide sequence: TGTGCCAGCAGTTTAGGGGAGATAGCGGGGGACTCCTACGAGCAGTACTTC.

In its sample, this clonotype was seen many times. V gene TRBV18 combines with J gene TRBJ1-2; no clear D gene. There are 13 residues in the CDR3. Germline values: CDR1 KGHSH, CDR2 LQKENI. Trimming pared 2 bases from V and 3 bases from J, leaving 7 bases between. The CDR3 DNA is TGTGCCAGCTCACCAAGGGAGCACTATGGCTACACCTTC. Its protein product is CASSPREHYGYTF.

This clonotype was seen ten or more times. One end of the junction does not line up with germline, which may come from a read error. V and J are TRBV5-1 and TRBJ1-5; D possibly corresponds to TRBD1 (5 bases). The CDR3 covers 17 residues. CDR1 is SGHRS and CDR2 is YFSETQ in the germline V gene. CDR3: CASSESPGLRGDQPQHF. CDR3 sequence (DNA): TGTGCCAGCAGCGAGAGTCCAGGGTTAAGAGGGGATCAGCCCCAGCATTTT.

At least ten counts were recorded for this clonotype. The rearrangement uses TRBV24-1 and TRBJ2-3; 8 bases map to TRBD1. V lost 2 bases to trimming and J lost 3 bases; unmatched junction nucleotides: 3. CDR1 and CDR2 (germline): KGHDR, SFDVKD. The CDR3 runs 15 residues. CDR3: CATSDSGQVTDTQYF. CDR3 DNA: TGTGCCACCAGTGATTCGGGACAGGTAACAGATACGCAGTATTTT.

This rearrangement joins TRBV7-2 to TRBJ2-7; 7 nucleotides align to TRBD2. This CDR3 is 15 amino acids long. Trimming at V came to 7 bases and at J to 7 bases, leaving 16 bases not matched to a gene. From germline, CDR1 is SGHTA and CDR2 FQGNSA. In DNA, the CDR3 is TGTGCCAGCACCCCCTGGGCTAGCGGTCTGGGTGAGCAGTACTTC. Its protein product is CASTPWASGLGEQYF.

This clonotype was counted many times. V and J are TRBV18 and TRBJ2-3; 9 bases fit TRBD2. Germline assignment: CDR1 KGHSH and CDR2 LQKENI. Trimming took 1 base from V and 1 from J; bases not matched to a gene: 0. This CDR3 has 15 amino acids. The CDR3 region is CASSPLAGGTDTQYF. The CDR3, as DNA: TGTGCCAGCTCACCACTAGCGGGGGGCACAGATACGCAGTATTTT. Full variable domain (missing parts from reference TRBV18 and TRBJ2-3): NAGVMQNPRHLVRRRGQEARLRCSPMKGHSHVYWYRQLPEEGLKFMVYLQKENIIDESGMPKERFSAEFPKEGPSILRIQQVVRGDSAAYFCASSPLAGGTDTQYFGPGTRLTVL.

This clonotype appeared many times. This sequence joins TRBV5-6 and TRBJ2-5, with no clear D. The CDR3 loop spans 13 amino acids. Trimming cost V 0 bases and J 5 bases, with 8 bases left between them. Germline CDR1 SGHDT, CDR2 YYEEEE. Here the CDR3 reads CASSLDVSETQYF. The CDR3 DNA reads as TGTGCCAGCAGCTTGGACGTTTCTGAGACCCAGTACTTC. Together with reference TRBV5-6 and TRBJ2-5, the CDR3 gives the full variable domain: DAGVTQSPTHLIKTRGQQVTLRCSPKSGHDTVSWYQQALGQGPQFIFQYYEEEERQRGNFPDRFSGHQFPNYSSELNVNALLLGDSALYLCASSLDVSETQYFGPGTRLLVL.

The chain uses TRBV5-1 and TRBJ1-2, with D maybe TRBD1 (5 bases). This CDR3 spans 13 amino acids. The V gene lost 4 bases and the J gene lost 6 bases, with 13 bases spanning the gap. Germline V gene lookup returns CDR1 SGHRS and CDR2 YFSETQ. DNA of the CDR3: TGCGCCAGCAGCCCGGAGGTGGGGGATGGCTACACCTTC. Amino acid sequence: CASSPEVGDGYTF.

This clonotype was recorded at least ten times. The rearrangement joins TRBV9 to TRBJ1-2; D may be TRBD1 (6 bases). The V gene lost 2 bases and the J gene lost 1 base, with 9 bases spanning the gap. Looked up from germline, CDR1 is SGDLS and CDR2 is YYNGEE. The CDR3 has 14 residues. The CDR3 coding sequence is TGTGCCAGCAGCGTGAGACAGGATAACTATGGCTACACCTTC. Its protein is CASSVRQDNYGYTF.

In its sample, this clonotype was seen many times. The chain links TRBV7-9 to TRBJ1-1, with TRBD1 as a possible D gene (6 bases). This CDR3 has 18 amino acids. CDR1 and CDR2 (germline): SEHNR, FQNEAQ (reference sequence). Deletions cut 1 base from V and 3 bases from J, with 21 bases between. The CDR3 reads CASSLVIGGLSRDTEAFF. For the CDR3, the DNA is TGTGCCAGCAGCTTAGTGATAGGGGGTTTATCGCGGGACACTGAAGCTTTCTTT. Looking up the rest from reference TRBV7-9 and TRBJ1-1 gives the full variable domain: DTGVSQNPRHKITKRGQNVTFRCDPISEHNRLYWYRQTLGQGPEFLTYFQNEAQLEKSRLLSDRFSAERPKGSFSTLEIQRTEQGDSAMYLCASSLVIGGLSRDTEAFFGQGTRLTVV.

This clonotype has a count of ten or more. The genes are TRBV20-1 and TRBJ1-5; D is uncertain. In germline, CDR1 is DFQATT, CDR2 SNEGSKA (reference sequence). V dropped 0 bases and J dropped 0 bases, with 3 bases sitting between them. The CDR3 consists of 13 residues. CDR3 residues: CSARDNSNQPQHF. As DNA, the CDR3 is TGCAGTGCTAGAGATAATAGCAATCAGCCCCAGCATTTT.

The sample holds many counts of this clonotype. The CDR3: CASTPGEGKADTQYF. DNA of the CDR3: TGTGCCAGCACCCCCGGGGAGGGGAAGGCAGATACGCAGTATTTT. This sequence joins TRBV12-3 or TRBV12-4 and TRBJ2-3, with 7 nucleotides matching TRBD2. This CDR3 comprises 15 residues. V shed 7 bases and J 4 bases; nucleotides not matched to a gene: 11.

This clonotype was observed at least ten times. V gene TRBV29-1 combines with J gene TRBJ1-2; no reliable D call. Germline CDR1 reads SQVTM; CDR2 reads ANQGSEA. V was clipped by 1 base and J by 5 bases, with 11 bases between them. The CDR3 runs to 13 residues. In DNA, the CDR3 is TGCAGCGTTGAAGCTGAGGCGGTGTATGGCTACACCTTC. Its translation is CSVEAEAVYGYTF.

This clonotype has a count of ten or more. The J gene is TRBJ2-2, the V gene TRBV11-2; a weak D match, TRBD1 (6 bases). The CDR3 extends over 14 amino acids. Germline values: CDR1 SGHAT, CDR2 FQNNGV. The V and J ends lost 2 bases and 6 bases respectively, with 10 bases between them. CDR3 amino acids: CASSLRQGPGELFF. The CDR3 DNA sequence: TGTGCCAGCAGCTTAAGGCAGGGGCCCGGGGAGCTGTTTTTT.

Concerning this clonotype: It may be a read error: a sequence one base away is much more abundant. The V and J genes are TRBV4-1 and TRBJ2-7; D possibly corresponds to TRBD1 (6 bases). The CDR3 runs 14 residues. With 0 bases removed from V and 6 bases from J, the gap between germline ends came to 12 bases. Per germline, CDR1 MGHRA and CDR2 YSYEKL. For the CDR3, the DNA is TGCGCCAGCAGCCAAGATACCAGGGGCGGCGAGCAGTACTTC. Protein: CASSQDTRGGEQYF.